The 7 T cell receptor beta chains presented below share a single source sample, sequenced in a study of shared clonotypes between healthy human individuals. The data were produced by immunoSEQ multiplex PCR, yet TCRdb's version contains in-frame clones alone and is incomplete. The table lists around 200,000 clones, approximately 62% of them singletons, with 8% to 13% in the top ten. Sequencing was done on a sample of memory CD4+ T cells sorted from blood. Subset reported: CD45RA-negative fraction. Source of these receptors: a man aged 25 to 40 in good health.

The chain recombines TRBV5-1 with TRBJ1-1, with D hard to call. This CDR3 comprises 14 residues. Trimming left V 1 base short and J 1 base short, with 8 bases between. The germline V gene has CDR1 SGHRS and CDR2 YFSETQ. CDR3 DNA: TGCGCCAGCAGCTTGACTCCGGAGAACACTGAAGCTTTCTTT. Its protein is CASSLTPENTEAFF.

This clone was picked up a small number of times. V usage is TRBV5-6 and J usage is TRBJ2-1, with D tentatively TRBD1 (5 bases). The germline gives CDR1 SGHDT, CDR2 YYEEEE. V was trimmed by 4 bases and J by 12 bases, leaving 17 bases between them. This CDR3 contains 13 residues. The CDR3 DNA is TGTGCCAGCAGCATCTACCCCGACAGAGGGCAGTTCTTC. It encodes CASSIYPDRGQFF.

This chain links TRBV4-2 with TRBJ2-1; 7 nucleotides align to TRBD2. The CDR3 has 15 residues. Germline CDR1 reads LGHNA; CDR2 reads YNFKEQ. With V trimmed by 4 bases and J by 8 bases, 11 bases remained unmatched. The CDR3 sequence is CASSPLAGVSDEQFF. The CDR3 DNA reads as TGTGCCAGCAGCCCGTTGGCGGGAGTAAGTGATGAGCAGTTCTTC.

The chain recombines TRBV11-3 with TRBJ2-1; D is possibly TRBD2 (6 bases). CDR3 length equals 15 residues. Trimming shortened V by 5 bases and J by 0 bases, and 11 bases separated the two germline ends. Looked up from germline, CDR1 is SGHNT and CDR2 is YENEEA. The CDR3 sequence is CASSQRGSSYNEQFF. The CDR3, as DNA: TGTGCCAGCAGCCAACGGGGGAGCTCCTACAATGAGCAGTTCTTC.

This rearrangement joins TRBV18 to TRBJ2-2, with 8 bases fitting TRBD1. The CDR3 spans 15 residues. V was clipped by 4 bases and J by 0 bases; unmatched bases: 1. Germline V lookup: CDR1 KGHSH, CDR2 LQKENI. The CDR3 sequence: CASSQQGANTGELFF. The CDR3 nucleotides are TGTGCCAGCTCACAACAGGGGGCGAACACCGGGGAGCTGTTTTTT.

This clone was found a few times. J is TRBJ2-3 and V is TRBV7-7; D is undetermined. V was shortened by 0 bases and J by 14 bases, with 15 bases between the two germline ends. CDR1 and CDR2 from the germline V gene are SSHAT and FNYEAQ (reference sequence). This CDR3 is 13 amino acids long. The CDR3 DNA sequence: TGTGCCAGCAGCTTAGCGTTCACAGAAACAGTGTATTTT. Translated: CASSLAFTETVYF. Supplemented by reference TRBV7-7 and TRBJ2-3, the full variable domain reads GAGVSQSPRYKVTKRGQDVTLRCDPISSHATLYWYQQALGQGPEFLTYFNYEAQPDKSGLPSDRFSAERPEGSISTLTIQRTEQRDSAMYRCASSLAFTETVYFGPGTRLTVL.

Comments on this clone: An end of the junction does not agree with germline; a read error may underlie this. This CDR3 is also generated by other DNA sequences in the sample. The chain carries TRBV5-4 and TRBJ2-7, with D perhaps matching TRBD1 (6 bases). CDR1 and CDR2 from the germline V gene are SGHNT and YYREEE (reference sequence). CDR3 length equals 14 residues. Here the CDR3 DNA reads TGTGCCAGCAGCTTAGGAGACAGGAACCACGAGCAGTATTTC. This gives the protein CASSLGDRNHEQYF.